This record concerns one T cell receptor (beta chain) sequence. TCRdb's table, derived via immunoSEQ multiplex PCR, lists solely in-frame clones and lacks some. The sample holds 44,000 or so clones, approximately 90% seen once. The entry originates in a study of neoadjuvant nivolumab and ipilimumab in lung cancer. The CDR3 sequence is 12 residues long. Germline V gene data show CDR1 as GTSNPN and CDR2 as SVGIG (reference sequence). The V and J ends lost 0 bases and 7 bases respectively, with 6 bases between them. Sequencing used blood, obtained before neoadjuvant nivolumab, alone or with ipilimumab. This sequence originates from an adult with non-small cell lung cancer. Some clones in this sample may be carry-over from other donors' samples. The V and J genes are TRBV30 and TRBJ1-4; no firm D call. The CDR3 nucleotides are TGTGCCTGGAGTGTACTCCCTGAAAAACTGTTTTTT. Translation gives CAWSVLPEKLFF.